The 17 T cell receptor beta chains given below trace back to one sample, sequenced in a study of blood T cell repertoires in COVID-19. Data came from immunoSEQ multiplex PCR; TCRdb stores just in-frame clones and leaves some out. The profile shows over 400,000 clones, 70% to 90% of them singletons. Sequencing was done on a sample of peripheral blood. The receptors here all came from a human donor in a cohort sampled during active COVID-19.

The table lists this clone with a count of one. The chain uses TRBV4-2 and TRBJ2-4, with a tentative D call TRBD2 (5 bases). From germline, CDR1 is LGHNA and CDR2 YNFKEQ. The CDR3 runs to 16 residues. V lost 0 bases and J lost 1, with 10 bases in between. The CDR3 DNA reads as TGTGCCAGCAGCCAAGAGGGCGGGTCGGCCAAAAACATTCAGTACTTC. Its translation: CASSQEGGSAKNIQYF.

This chain links TRBV28 with TRBJ1-2; 7 bases map to TRBD1. Unmatched junction bases numbered 11, after V lost 8 bases and J lost 5 bases. Per the germline V gene, CDR1 is MDHEN and CDR2 is SYDVKM. The CDR3 has 14 residues. CDR3 sequence: CASLMAGGGYGYTF. The CDR3 coding sequence is TGTGCCAGCTTGATGGCAGGGGGTGGGTATGGCTACACCTTC.

The J gene is TRBJ2-1, the V gene TRBV7-9, with D maybe TRBD2 (6 bases). Looked up from germline, CDR1 is SEHNR and CDR2 is FQNEAQ (reference sequence). The CDR3 runs 16 residues. V lost 5 bases, J lost 4 bases, and 18 bases lay in between. CDR3 nucleotide sequence: TGTGCCAGCAGCAGGAAACCTAGCGACCAATACAATGAGCAGTTCTTC. Translating it yields CASSRKPSDQYNEQFF.

V and J are TRBV11-3 and TRBJ2-7; TRBD2 is a possible D gene (5 bases). The CDR3 totals 15 residues. Trimming stripped 5 bases from V and 1 base from J, with 15 bases between. CDR1 is SGHNT and CDR2 is YENEEA in the germline V gene. The CDR3 DNA sequence: TGTGCCAGCAGCCGCCTTGGACTGGGATCCTACGAGCAGTACTTC. Amino acid sequence: CASSRLGLGSYEQYF.

In this sample, this clone turned up a few times. The chain links TRBV6-5 to TRBJ1-6; tentative D call: TRBD1 (5 bases). From germline, CDR1 is MNHEY and CDR2 SVGAGI. The germline V and J ends were trimmed by 4 bases and 7 bases, with 14 bases remaining between them. The CDR3 extends over 15 amino acids. Written as DNA, the CDR3 is TGTGCCAGCAGTTCCCGGGGGGGTCGCAATTCACCCCTCCACTTT. Protein product: CASSSRGGRNSPLHF.

V gene TRBV9 combines with J gene TRBJ2-3; a weak D match, TRBD1 (5 bases). Germline values: CDR1 SGDLS, CDR2 YYNGEE. The V and J ends lost 4 bases and 4 bases respectively, with 10 bases between them. This CDR3 is built from 13 residues. CDR3 in amino acids: CASSPRAPDTQYF. The CDR3 nucleotides read TGTGCCAGCAGCCCCAGGGCACCAGATACGCAGTATTTT.

The genes are TRBV6-5 and TRBJ2-7; 11 bases fit TRBD2. From germline, CDR1 is MNHEY and CDR2 SVGAGI. Unmatched junction bases numbered 4, after V lost 6 bases and J lost 0 bases. The CDR3 runs 15 residues. Here the CDR3 reads CASSSSGGSSYEQYF. The CDR3 nucleotides read TGTGCCAGCAGCTCTAGCGGGGGGAGCTCCTACGAGCAGTACTTC.

Of note for this clone: This may come from a read error, since a much larger clone is one base off. The rearrangement joins TRBV7-2 to TRBJ1-4; 9 bases agree with TRBD1. The germline gives CDR1 SGHTA, CDR2 FQGNSA. This CDR3 comprises 14 residues. J lost 5 bases, V lost 5 bases, and 3 bases had no gene match. The DNA of the CDR3 is TGTGCCAGCAGCCGGGACAGGGTCAATGAAAAACTGTTTTTT. Amino acid sequence: CASSRDRVNEKLFF.

In its sample, this clone was seen many times. The chain combines TRBV15 with TRBJ2-7; 11 bases match TRBD2. The length of the CDR3 is 15 residues. The germline gives CDR1 LNHNV, CDR2 YYDKDF (reference sequence). CDR3 nucleotides: TGTGCCACCAGCAGAGATTCCCAATCCACTAGCGGGAGCTTCGTC. Translation: CATSRDSQSTSGSFV.

About this clone itself: The junction does not match germline at one end; this may be a read error. The rearrangement joins TRBV6-5 to TRBJ1-2; D remains unclear. Germline V gene data show CDR1 as MNHEY and CDR2 as SVGAGI. CDR3 size: 13 residues. The CDR3 sequence: CACSRSSDYGYTF. The CDR3 nucleotides are TGTGCCTGCAGCAGATCTTCTGACTATGGCTACACCTTC.

The chain couples TRBV2 to TRBJ2-3, with 14 bases that match TRBD2. Germline CDR1 SNHLY, CDR2 FYNNEI. This CDR3 is 17 amino acids long. With V trimmed by 2 bases and J by 0 bases, 1 base remained unmatched. CDR3 protein: CASSEWTSGGSTDTQYF. CDR3 nucleotide sequence: TGTGCCAGCAGTGAATGGACTAGCGGGGGGAGCACAGATACGCAGTATTTT.

V usage is TRBV5-4 and J usage is TRBJ2-3; 9 bases agree with TRBD1. The J segment lost 4 bases and the V segment lost 4 bases, leaving 16 bases of the junction unmatched. Germline CDR1 and CDR2: SGHNT and YYREEE (reference sequence). This CDR3 comprises 18 residues. CDR3 DNA sequence: TGTGCCAGCAGCCCCCGAGCTTCGGACAGGGGCAGGGCAGATACGCAGTATTTT. Residues: CASSPRASDRGRADTQYF.

In its sample, this clone was seen once. The chain uses TRBV18 and TRBJ1-6; 7 positions agree with TRBD1. Looked up from germline, CDR1 is KGHSH and CDR2 is LQKENI. The CDR3 runs 14 residues. With V trimmed by 3 bases and J by 7 bases, 3 bases remained unmatched. The CDR3 DNA reads TGTGCCAGCTCACCTACAGGGGACAATTCACCCCTCCACTTT. Its protein is CASSPTGDNSPLHF.

V is TRBV28 and J is TRBJ2-7; TRBD1 matches 8 bases. The junction had 4 bases not matched to a gene; V was cut back by 2 bases and J by 4 bases. Germline CDR1 reads MDHEN; CDR2 reads SYDVKM. This CDR3 is 14 amino acids long. The CDR3 protein is CASSLRQGLYEQYF. CDR3 coding DNA: TGTGCCAGCAGTTTACGACAGGGGCTATACGAGCAGTACTTC.

The chain has TRBV28 and TRBJ2-2; D is possibly TRBD1 (6 bases). Trimming left V 2 bases short and J 1 base short, with 11 bases between. The CDR3 is 16 amino acids. The germline CDR1 and CDR2 sequences are MDHEN and SYDVKM. This chain's CDR3 is CASSLLGQKNTGELFF. The CDR3 nucleotides are TGTGCCAGCAGTTTACTTGGACAGAAGAACACCGGGGAGCTGTTTTTT.

The chain has TRBV10-1 and TRBJ2-5; D is perhaps TRBD2 (6 bases). This CDR3 has 12 amino acids. CDR1 and CDR2 (germline): WNHNN, SYGVQD (reference sequence). Trimming stripped 11 bases from V and 4 bases from J, with 14 bases between. Here the CDR3 reads CAAPGGTETQYF. CDR3 DNA sequence: TGCGCCGCTCCGGGCGGGACAGAGACCCAGTACTTC.

The J gene is TRBJ2-5, the V gene TRBV20-1; D might be TRBD2 (6 bases). CDR1 and CDR2 (germline): DFQATT, SNEGSKA (reference sequence). This CDR3 has 11 residues. Between the trimmed V and J ends, which lost 5 bases and 10 bases, there was a span of 14 bases. The CDR3 coding sequence is TGCAGTGCTGGCAGGGACTTGGGCCAGTACTTC. This codes for CSAGRDLGQYF.